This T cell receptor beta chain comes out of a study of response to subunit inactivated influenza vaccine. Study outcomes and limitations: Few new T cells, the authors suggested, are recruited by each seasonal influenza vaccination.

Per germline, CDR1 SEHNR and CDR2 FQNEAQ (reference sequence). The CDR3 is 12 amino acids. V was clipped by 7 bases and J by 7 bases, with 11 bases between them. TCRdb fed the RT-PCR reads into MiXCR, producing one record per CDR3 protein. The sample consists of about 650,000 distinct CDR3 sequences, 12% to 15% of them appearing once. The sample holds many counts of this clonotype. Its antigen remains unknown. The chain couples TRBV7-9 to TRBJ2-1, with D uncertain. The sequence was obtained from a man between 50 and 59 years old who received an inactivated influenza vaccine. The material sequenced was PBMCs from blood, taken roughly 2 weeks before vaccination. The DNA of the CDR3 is TGTGCCAGCACCCGAACCGGTAATGAGCAGTTCTTC. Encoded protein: CASTRTGNEQFF.